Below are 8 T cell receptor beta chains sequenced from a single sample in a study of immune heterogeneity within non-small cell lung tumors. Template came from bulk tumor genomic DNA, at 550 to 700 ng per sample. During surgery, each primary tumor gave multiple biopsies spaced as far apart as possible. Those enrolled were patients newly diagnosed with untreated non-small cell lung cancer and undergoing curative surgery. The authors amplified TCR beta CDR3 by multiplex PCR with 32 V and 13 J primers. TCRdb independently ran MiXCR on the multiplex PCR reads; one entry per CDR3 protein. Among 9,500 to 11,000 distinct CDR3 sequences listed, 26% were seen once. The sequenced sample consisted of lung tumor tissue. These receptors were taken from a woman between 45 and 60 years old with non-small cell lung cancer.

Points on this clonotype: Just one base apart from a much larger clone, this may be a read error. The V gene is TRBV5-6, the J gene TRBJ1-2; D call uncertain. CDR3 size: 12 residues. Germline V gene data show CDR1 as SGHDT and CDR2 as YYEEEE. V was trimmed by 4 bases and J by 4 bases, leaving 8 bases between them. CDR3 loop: CASSVVLYGYTF. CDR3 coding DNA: TGTGCCAGCAGCGTGGTACTCTATGGCTACACCTTC.

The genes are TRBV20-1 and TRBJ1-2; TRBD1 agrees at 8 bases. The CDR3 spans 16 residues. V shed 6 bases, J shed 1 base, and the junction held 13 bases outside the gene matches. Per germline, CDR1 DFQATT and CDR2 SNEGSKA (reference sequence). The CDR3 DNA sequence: TGCAGTGCCGGGGGGCAGGGGGCAGGGTTTAACTATGGCTACACCTTC. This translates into CSAGGQGAGFNYGYTF.

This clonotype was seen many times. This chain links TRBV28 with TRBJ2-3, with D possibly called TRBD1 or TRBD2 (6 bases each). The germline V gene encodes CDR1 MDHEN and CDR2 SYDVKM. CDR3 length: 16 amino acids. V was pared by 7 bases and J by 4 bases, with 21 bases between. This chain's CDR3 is CASTSSGAPISDTQYF. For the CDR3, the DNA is TGTGCCAGCACTTCCTCGGGGGCTCCCATCTCAGATACGCAGTATTTT. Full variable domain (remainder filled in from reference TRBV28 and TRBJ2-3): DVKVTQSSRYLVKRTGEKVFLECVQDMDHENMFWYRQDPGLGLRLIYFSYDVKMKEKGDIPEGYSVSREKKERFSLILESASTNQTSMYLCASTSSGAPISDTQYFGPGTRLTVL.

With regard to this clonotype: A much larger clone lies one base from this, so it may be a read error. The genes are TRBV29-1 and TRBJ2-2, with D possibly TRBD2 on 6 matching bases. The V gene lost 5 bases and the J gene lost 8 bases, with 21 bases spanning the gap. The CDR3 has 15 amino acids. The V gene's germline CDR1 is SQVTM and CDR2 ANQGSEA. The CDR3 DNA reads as TGCAGCGTTAGGGAAGGGTCAGGGAGGAATGGGGAGCTGTTTTTT. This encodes CSVREGSGRNGELFF.

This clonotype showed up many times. The CDR3 DNA follows: TGTGCCAGCAGTGAACGGCTCTCTTCCAGCGGGGAGCTGTTTTTT. Protein sequence: CASSERLSSSGELFF. The rearrangement uses TRBV2 and TRBJ2-2, with D uncertain. Germline V gene lookup returns CDR1 SNHLY and CDR2 FYNNEI. This CDR3 has 15 amino acids. With 2 bases removed from V and 7 bases from J, the gap between germline ends came to 14 bases.

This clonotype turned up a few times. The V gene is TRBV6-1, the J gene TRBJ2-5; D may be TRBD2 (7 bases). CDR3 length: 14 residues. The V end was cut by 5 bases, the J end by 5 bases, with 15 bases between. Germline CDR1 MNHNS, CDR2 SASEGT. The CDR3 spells CASSFPQGGETQYF. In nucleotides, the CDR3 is TGTGCCAGCAGTTTTCCACAGGGAGGGGAGACCCAGTACTTC.

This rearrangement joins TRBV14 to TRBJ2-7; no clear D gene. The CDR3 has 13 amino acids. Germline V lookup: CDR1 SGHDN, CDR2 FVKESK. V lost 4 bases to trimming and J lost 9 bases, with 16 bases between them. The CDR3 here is CASSRPPALGQYF. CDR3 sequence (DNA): TGTGCCAGCAGCCGCCCGCCGGCGCTAGGGCAGTACTTC.

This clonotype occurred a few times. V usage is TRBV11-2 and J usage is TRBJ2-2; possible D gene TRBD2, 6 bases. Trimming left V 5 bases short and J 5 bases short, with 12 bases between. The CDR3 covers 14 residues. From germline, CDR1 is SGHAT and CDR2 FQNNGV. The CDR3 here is CASSELRGTGELFF. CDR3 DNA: TGTGCCAGCAGCGAATTACGGGGGACCGGGGAGCTGTTTTTT. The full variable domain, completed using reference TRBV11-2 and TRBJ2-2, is EAGVAQSPRYKIIEKRQSVAFWCNPISGHATLYWYQQILGQGPKLLIQFQNNGVVDDSQLPKDRFSAERLKGVDSTLKIQPAKLEDSAVYLCASSELRGTGELFFGEGSRLTVL.